One T cell receptor (beta chain) is described in this entry. The antigen is unknown. The protocol was immunoSEQ multiplex PCR, while the TCRdb copy is restricted to in-frame clones and leaves out a portion. The data hold some 660,000 clones, with 55% to 85% observed a single time. The CDR3 contains 11 residues. Looked up from germline, CDR1 is GTSNPN and CDR2 is SVGIG (reference sequence). Trimming took 1 base from V and 8 from J, leaving 8 bases between them. The data derive from a study of shared clonotypes between healthy human individuals. Study-wide results and caveats: A reduction in generation probabilities was seen for non-shared clonotypes relative to those shared by all four donors. It was the few donors that limited the genetic and exposure-history diversity represented. Naive CD4 clonotypes were shared across a few donors at about 5.3%. Generally, naive subsets (rather than memory subsets) showed larger estimated richness.

V and J are TRBV30 and TRBJ1-1, with D perhaps TRBD1 (5 bases). This TCR came from a woman aged 30 to 39 in good health. Input material: memory CD4+ T cells sorted from blood. This sample's subset: CD45RA-negative fraction. The CDR3 DNA is TGTGCCTGGAGTGGACAGATAGAAGCTTTCTTT. It encodes CAWSGQIEAFF.